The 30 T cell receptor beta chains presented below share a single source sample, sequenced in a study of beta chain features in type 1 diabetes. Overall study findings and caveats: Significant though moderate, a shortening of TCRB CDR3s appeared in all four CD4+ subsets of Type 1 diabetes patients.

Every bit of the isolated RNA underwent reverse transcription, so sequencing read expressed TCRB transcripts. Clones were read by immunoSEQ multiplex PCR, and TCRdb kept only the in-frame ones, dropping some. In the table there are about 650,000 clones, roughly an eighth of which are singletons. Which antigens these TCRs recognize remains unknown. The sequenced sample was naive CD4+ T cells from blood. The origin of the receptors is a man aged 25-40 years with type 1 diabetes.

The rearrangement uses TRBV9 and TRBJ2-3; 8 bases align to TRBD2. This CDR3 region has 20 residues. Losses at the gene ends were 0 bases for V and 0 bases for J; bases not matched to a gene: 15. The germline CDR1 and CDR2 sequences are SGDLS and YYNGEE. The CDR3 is CASSVEPGGQALGSTDTQYF. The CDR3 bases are TGTGCCAGCAGCGTAGAGCCGGGGGGGCAGGCCCTCGGCAGCACAGATACGCAGTATTTT.

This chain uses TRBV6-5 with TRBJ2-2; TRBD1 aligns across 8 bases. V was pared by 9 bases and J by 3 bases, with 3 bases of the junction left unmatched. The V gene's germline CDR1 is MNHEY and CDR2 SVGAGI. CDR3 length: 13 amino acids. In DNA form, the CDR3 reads TGTGCCAGTTTGACAGGGGACACCGGGGAGCTGTTTTTT. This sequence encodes CASLTGDTGELFF.

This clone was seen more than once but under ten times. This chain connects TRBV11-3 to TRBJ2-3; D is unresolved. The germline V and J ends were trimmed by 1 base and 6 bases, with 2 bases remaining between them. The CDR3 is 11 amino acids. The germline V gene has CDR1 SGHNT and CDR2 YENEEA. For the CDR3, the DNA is TGTGCCAGCAGCTTAGTGGATACGCAGTATTTT. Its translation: CASSLVDTQYF.

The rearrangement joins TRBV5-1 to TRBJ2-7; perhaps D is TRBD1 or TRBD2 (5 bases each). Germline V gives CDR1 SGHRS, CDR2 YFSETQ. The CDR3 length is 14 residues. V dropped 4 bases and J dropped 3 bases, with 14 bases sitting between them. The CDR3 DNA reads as TGCGCCAGCAGCCTCGGGACCGAGCACTACGAGCAGTACTTC. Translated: CASSLGTEHYEQYF.

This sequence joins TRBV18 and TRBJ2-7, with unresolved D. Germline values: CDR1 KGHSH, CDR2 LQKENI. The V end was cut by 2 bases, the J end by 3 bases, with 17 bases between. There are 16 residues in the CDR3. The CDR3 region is CASSPYDTTKYYEQYF. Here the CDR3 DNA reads TGTGCCAGCTCACCATACGACACCACAAAATACTACGAGCAGTACTTC.

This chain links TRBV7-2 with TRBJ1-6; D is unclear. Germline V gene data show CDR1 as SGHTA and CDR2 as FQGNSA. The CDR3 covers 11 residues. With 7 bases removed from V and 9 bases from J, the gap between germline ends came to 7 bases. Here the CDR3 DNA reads TGTGCCAGCACCCAAAGTTCACCCCTCCACTTT. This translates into CASTQSSPLHF.

The CDR3 loop is CASSNQGVPSGNTIYF. For the CDR3, the DNA is TGTGCCAGCAGTAACCAGGGAGTCCCCTCTGGAAACACCATATATTTT. The chain employs TRBV9 and TRBJ1-3; tentatively, D is TRBD1 (5 bases). The CDR3 is 16 residues long. V was pared by 5 bases and J by 0 bases, with 15 bases between. Germline V lookup: CDR1 SGDLS, CDR2 YYNGEE.

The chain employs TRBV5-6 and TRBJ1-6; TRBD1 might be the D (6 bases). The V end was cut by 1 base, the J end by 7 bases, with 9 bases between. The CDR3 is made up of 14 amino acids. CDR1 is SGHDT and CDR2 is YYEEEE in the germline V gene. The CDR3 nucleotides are TGTGCCAGCAGCTTGAGGCAGGGGAATTCACCCCTCCACTTT. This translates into CASSLRQGNSPLHF.

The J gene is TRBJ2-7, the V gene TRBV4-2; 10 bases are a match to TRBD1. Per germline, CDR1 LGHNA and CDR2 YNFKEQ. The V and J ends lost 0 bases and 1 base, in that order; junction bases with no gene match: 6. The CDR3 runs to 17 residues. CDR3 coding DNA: TGTGCCAGCAGCCAAGACCGACAGGGGGCGAGTTCCTACGAGCAGTACTTC. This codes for CASSQDRQGASSYEQYF.

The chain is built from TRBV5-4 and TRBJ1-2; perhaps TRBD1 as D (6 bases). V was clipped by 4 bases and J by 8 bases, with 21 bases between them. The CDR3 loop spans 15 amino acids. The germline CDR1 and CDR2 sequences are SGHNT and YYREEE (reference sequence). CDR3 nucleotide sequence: TGTGCCAGCAGCCCCTCTGACAGGAGGTTGCGGGGCTACACCTTC. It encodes CASSPSDRRLRGYTF.

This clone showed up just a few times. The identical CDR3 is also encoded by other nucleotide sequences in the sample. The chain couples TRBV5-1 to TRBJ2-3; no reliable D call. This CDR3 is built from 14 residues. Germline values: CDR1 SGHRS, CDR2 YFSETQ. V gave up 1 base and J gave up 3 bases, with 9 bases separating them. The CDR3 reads CASSLTDPTDTQYF. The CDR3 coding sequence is TGCGCCAGCAGCTTGACTGATCCTACAGATACGCAGTATTTT.

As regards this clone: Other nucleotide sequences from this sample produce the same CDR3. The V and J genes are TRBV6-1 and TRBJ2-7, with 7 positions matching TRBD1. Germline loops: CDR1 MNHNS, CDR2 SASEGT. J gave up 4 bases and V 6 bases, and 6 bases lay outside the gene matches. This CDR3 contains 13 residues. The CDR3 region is CASSPGQSYEQYF. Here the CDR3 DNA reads TGTGCCAGCAGCCCGGGACAGTCGTACGAGCAGTACTTC.

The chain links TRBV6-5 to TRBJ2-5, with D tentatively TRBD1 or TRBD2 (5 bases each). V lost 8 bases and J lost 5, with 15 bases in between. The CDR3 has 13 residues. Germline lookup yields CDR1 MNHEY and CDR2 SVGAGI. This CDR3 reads CASALGVWETQYF. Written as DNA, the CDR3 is TGTGCCAGCGCCCTGGGGGTCTGGGAGACCCAGTACTTC.

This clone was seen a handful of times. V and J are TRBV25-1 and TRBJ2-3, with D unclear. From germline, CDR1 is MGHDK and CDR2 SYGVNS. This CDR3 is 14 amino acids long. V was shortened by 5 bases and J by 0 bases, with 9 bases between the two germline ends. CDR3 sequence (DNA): TGTGCCAGCAGTCACACGGCTAGCACAGATACGCAGTATTTT. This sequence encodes CASSHTASTDTQYF.

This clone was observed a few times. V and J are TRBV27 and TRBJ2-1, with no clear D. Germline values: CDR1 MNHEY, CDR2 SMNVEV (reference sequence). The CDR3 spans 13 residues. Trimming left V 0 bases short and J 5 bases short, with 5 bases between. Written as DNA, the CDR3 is TGTGCCAGCAGTTTATCGATCAACAATGAGCAGTTCTTC. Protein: CASSLSINNEQFF.

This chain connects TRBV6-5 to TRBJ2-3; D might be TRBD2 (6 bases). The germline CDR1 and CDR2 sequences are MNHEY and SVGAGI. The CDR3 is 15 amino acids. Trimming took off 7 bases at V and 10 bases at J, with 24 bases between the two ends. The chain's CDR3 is CASTSRGTSQQSQYF. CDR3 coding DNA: TGTGCCAGCACCTCCCGGGGGACCTCCCAACAATCGCAGTATTTT.

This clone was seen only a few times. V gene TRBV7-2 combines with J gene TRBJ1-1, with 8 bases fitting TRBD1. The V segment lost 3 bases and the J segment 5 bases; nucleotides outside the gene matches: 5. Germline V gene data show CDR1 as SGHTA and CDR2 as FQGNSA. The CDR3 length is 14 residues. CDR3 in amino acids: CASSFYTGGTEAFF. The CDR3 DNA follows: TGTGCCAGCAGCTTCTACACAGGGGGGACTGAAGCTTTCTTT.

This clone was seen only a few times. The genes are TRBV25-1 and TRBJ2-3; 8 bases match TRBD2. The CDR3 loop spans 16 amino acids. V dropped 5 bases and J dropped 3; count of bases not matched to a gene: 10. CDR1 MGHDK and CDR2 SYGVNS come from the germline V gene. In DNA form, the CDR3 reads TGTGCCAGCAGTCCACGGGGGGGAAGCAAAACAGATACGCAGTATTTT. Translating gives CASSPRGGSKTDTQYF.

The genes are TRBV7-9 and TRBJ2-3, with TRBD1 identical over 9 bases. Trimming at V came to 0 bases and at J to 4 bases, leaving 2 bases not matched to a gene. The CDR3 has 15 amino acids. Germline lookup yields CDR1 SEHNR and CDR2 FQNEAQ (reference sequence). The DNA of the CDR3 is TGTGCCAGCAGCTTAGCAGGACAGGGGCCAGATACGCAGTATTTT. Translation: CASSLAGQGPDTQYF.

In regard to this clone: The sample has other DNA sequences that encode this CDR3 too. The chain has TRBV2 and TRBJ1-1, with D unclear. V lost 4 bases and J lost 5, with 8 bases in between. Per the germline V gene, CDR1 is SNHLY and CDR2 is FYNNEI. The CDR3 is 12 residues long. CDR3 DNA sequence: TGTGCCAGCAGTGTCGGCGGGACTGAAGCTTTCTTT. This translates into CASSVGGTEAFF.

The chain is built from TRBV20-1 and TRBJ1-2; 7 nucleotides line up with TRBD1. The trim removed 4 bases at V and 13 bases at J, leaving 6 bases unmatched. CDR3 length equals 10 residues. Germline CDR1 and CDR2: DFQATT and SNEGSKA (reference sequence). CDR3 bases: TGCAGTGCTATAAGTACAGGGGCCACCTTC. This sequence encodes CSAISTGATF.

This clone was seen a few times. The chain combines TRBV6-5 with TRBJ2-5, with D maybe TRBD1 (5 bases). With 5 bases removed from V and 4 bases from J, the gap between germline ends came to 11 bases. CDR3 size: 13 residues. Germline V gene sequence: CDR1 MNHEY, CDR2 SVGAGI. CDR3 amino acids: CASSVQGRETQYF. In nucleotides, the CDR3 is TGTGCCAGCAGTGTTCAGGGTAGAGAGACCCAGTACTTC.

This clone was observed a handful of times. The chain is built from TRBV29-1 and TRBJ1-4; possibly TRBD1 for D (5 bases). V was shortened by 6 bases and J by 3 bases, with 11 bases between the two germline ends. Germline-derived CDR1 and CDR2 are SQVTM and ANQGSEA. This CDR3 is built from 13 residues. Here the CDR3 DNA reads TGCAGCGTCCAGGGTTCCCCTAATGAAAAACTGTTTTTT. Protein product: CSVQGSPNEKLFF.

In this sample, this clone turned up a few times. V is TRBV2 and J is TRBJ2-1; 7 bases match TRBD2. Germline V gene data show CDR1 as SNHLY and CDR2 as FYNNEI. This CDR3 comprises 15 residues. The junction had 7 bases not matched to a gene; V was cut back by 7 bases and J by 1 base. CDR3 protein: CASTNLRGSYNEQFF. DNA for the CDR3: TGTGCCAGCACCAATTTGCGGGGGTCCTACAATGAGCAGTTCTTC.

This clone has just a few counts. In DNA, the CDR3 is TGTGCCTGGAAAGCGGGGGGATATACCGGGGAGCTGTTTTTT. This codes for CAWKAGGYTGELFF. The V and J genes are TRBV30 and TRBJ2-2; TRBD2 agrees at 9 bases. V trimming: 4 bases; J trimming: 5 bases; junction bases outside the gene matches: 5. This CDR3 spans 14 amino acids. CDR1 is GTSNPN, CDR2 SVGIG, per germline (reference sequence).

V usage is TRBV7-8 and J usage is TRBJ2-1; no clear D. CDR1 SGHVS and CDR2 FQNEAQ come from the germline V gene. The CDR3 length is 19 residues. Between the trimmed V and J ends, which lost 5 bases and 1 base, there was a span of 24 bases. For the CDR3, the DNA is TGTGCCAGCAGCCTAGGACGGCTACCCCTTGTTGGGTCCTACAATGAGCAGTTCTTC. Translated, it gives CASSLGRLPLVGSYNEQFF.

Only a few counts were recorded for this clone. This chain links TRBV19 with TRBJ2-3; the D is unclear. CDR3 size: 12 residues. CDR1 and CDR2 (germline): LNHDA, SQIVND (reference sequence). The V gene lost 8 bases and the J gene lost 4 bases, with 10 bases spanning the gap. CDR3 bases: TGTGCCAGTGCAACCACCCCAGATACGCAGTATTTT. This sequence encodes CASATTPDTQYF.

The CDR3 DNA reads TGTGCCAGCAGGGCTTTCTTAAGCGGGGGACCTATTAAACAAGAGACCCAGTACTTC. It translates to CASRAFLSGGPIKQETQYF. V and J are TRBV11-2 and TRBJ2-5, with 8 bases fitting TRBD2. Germline V gives CDR1 SGHAT, CDR2 FQNNGV. V lost 6 bases and J lost 2; bases outside the gene matches: 20. This CDR3 is 19 amino acids long.

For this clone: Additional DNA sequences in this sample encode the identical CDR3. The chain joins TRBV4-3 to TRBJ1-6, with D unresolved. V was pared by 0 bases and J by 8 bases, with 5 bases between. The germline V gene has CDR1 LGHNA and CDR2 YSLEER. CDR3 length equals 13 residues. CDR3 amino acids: CASSQDRDSPLHF. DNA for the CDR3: TGCGCCAGCAGCCAAGATCGAGATTCACCCCTCCACTTT.

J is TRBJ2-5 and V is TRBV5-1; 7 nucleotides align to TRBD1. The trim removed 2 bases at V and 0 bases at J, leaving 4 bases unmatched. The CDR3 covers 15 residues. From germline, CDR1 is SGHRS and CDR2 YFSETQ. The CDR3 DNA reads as TGCGCCAGCAGCTTTTTCGGACAGGACCAAGAGACCCAGTACTTC. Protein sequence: CASSFFGQDQETQYF.